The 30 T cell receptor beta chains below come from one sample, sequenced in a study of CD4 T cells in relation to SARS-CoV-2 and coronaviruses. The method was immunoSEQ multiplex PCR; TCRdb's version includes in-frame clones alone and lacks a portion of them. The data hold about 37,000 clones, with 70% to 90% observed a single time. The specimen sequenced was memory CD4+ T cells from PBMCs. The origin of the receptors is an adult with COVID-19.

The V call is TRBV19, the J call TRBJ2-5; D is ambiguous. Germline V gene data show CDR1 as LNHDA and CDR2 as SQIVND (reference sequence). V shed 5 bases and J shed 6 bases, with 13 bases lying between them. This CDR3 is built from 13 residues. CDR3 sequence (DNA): TGTGCCAGTAGTGACATGGGTGGCCAGACCCAGTACTTC. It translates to CASSDMGGQTQYF.

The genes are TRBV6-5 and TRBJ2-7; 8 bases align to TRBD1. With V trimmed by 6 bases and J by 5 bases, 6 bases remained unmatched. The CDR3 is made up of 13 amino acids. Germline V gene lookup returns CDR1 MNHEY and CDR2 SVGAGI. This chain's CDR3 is CASRGQGNDEQYF. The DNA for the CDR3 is TGTGCCAGCAGAGGACAGGGCAACGACGAGCAGTACTTC.

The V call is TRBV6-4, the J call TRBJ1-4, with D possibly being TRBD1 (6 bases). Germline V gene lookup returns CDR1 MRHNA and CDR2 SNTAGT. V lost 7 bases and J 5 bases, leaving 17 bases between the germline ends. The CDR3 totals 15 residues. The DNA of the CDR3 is TGTGCCAGCATTATACAGGGAATCAAAAATGAAAAACTGTTTTTT. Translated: CASIIQGIKNEKLFF.

CDR3 sequence reads: CASNRNRDRGLAGSKFF. CDR3 sequence (DNA): TGTGCCAGTAATCGAAACAGGGATCGGGGACTAGCGGGCAGCAAGTTCTTC. The gene calls are TRBV19 and TRBJ2-1, with 12 bases aligning to TRBD2. Germline CDR1 LNHDA, CDR2 SQIVND (reference sequence). V dropped 7 bases and J dropped 14; count of bases not matched to a gene: 21. The CDR3 runs to 17 residues.

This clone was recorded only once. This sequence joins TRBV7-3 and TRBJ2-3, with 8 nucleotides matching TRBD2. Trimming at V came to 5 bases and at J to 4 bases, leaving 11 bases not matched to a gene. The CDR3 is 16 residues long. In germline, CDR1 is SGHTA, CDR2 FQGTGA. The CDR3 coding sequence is TGTGCCAGCAGCCCGAACGGGAGGGGGTCGGCAGATACGCAGTATTTT. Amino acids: CASSPNGRGSADTQYF.

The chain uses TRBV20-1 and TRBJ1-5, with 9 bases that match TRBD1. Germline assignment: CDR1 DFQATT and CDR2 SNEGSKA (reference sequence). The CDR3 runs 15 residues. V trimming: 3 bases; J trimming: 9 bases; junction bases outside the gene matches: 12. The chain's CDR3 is CSASADRGPIGPQHF. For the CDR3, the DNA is TGCAGTGCTAGTGCGGACAGGGGCCCTATAGGGCCCCAGCATTTT.

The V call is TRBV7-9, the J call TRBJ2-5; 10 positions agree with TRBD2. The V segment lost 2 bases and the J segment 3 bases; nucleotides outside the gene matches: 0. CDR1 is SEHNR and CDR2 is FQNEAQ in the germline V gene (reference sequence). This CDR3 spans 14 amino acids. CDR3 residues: CASSLLAGEETQYF. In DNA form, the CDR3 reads TGTGCCAGCAGCTTACTAGCGGGGGAAGAGACCCAGTACTTC. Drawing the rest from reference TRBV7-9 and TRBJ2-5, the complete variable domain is DTGVSQNPRHKITKRGQNVTFRCDPISEHNRLYWYRQTLGQGPEFLTYFQNEAQLEKSRLLSDRFSAERPKGSFSTLEIQRTEQGDSAMYLCASSLLAGEETQYFGPGTRLLVL.

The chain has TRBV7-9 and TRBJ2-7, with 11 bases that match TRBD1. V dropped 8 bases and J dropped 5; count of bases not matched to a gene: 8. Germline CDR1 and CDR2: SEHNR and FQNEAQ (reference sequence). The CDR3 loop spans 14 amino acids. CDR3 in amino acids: CASGRTGGLDEQYF. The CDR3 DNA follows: TGTGCCAGCGGCCGGACAGGGGGCCTGGACGAGCAGTACTTC.

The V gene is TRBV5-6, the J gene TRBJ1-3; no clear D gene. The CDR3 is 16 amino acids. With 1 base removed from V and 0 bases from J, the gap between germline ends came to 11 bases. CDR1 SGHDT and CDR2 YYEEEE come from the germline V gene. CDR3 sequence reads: CASSLLMGFSGNTIYF. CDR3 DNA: TGTGCCAGCAGCTTGCTAATGGGCTTCTCTGGAAACACCATATATTTT.

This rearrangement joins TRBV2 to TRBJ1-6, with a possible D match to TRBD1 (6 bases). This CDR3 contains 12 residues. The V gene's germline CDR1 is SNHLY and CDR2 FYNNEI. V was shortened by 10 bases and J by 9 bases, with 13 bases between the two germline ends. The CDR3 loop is CATGTGASPLHF. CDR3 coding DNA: TGTGCCACCGGGACGGGGGCTTCACCCCTCCACTTT.

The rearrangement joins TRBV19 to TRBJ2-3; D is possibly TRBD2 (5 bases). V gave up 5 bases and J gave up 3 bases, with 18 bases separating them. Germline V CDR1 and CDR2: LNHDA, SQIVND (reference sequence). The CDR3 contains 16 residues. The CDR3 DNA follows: TGTGCCAGTAGTCCCTACGGGATAAGGAGTACAGATACGCAGTATTTT. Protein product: CASSPYGIRSTDTQYF.

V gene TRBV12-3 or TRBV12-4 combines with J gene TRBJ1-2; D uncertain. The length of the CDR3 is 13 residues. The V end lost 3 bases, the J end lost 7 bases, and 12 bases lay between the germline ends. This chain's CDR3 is CASSFSAKTGYTF. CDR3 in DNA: TGTGCCAGCAGTTTCTCGGCCAAAACTGGCTACACCTTC.

The CDR3 spells CASSLGTSGSNEQFF. The CDR3 region has the DNA TGTGCCAGCAGCCTCGGGACTAGCGGGAGTAATGAGCAGTTCTTC. The chain uses TRBV9 and TRBJ2-1; TRBD2 matches at 14 bases. Germline V gives CDR1 SGDLS, CDR2 YYNGEE. Losses at the gene ends were 4 bases for V and 7 bases for J; bases not matched to a gene: 4. There are 15 residues in the CDR3.

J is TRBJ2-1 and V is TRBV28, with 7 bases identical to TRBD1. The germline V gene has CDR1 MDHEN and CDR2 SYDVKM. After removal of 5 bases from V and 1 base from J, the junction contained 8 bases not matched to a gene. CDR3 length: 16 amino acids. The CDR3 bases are TGTGCCAGCAGTAATACAGGGGTAGGTTCCTACAATGAGCAGTTCTTC. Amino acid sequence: CASSNTGVGSYNEQFF. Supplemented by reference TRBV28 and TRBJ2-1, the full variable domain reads DVKVTQSSRYLVKRTGEKVFLECVQDMDHENMFWYRQDPGLGLRLIYFSYDVKMKEKGDIPEGYSVSREKKERFSLILESASTNQTSMYLCASSNTGVGSYNEQFFGPGTRLTVL.

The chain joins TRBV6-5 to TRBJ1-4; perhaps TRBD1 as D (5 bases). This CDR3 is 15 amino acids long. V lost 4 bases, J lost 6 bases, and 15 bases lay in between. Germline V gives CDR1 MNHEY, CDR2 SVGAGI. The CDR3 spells CASSFRDELDEKLFF. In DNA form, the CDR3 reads TGTGCCAGCAGTTTTCGGGACGAGTTGGATGAAAAACTGTTTTTT.

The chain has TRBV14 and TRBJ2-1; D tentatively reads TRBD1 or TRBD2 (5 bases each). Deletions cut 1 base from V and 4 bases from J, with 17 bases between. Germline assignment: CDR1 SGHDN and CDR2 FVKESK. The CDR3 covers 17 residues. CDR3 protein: CASSQALAGRSYNEQFF. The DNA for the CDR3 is TGTGCCAGCAGCCAAGCCCTGGCAGGGAGAAGTTACAATGAGCAGTTCTTC.

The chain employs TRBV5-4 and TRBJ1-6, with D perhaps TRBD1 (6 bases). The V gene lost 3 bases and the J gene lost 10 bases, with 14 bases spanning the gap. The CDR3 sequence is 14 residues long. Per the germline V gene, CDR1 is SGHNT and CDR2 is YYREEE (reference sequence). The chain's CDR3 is CASSSQGLRSPLHF. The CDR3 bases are TGTGCCAGCAGCTCCCAGGGGCTAAGGTCACCCCTCCACTTT.

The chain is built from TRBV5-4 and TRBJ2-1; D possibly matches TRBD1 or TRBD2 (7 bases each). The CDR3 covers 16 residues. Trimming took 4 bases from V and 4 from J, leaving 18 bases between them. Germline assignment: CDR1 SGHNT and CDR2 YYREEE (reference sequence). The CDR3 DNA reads TGTGCCAGCAGCCCGAGGGGGCTAGCGGATTACAATGAGCAGTTCTTC. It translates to CASSPRGLADYNEQFF. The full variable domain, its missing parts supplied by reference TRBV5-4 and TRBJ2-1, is ETGVTQSPTHLIKTRGQQVTLRCSSQSGHNTVSWYQQALGQGPQFIFQYYREEENGRGNFPPRFSGLQFPNYSSELNVNALELDDSALYLCASSPRGLADYNEQFFGPGTRLTVL.

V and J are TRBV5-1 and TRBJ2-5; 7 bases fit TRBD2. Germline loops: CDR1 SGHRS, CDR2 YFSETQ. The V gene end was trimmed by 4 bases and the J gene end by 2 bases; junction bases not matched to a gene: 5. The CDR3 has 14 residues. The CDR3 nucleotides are TGCGCCAGCAGCCTACGACTAGCACAAGAGACCCAGTACTTC. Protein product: CASSLRLAQETQYF.

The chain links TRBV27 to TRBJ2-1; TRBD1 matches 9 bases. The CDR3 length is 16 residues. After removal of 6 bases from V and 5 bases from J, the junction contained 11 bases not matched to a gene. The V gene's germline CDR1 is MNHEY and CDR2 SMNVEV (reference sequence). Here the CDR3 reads CASRFYGQGSNNEQFF. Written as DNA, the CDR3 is TGTGCCAGCAGATTTTACGGACAGGGGTCCAACAATGAGCAGTTCTTC.

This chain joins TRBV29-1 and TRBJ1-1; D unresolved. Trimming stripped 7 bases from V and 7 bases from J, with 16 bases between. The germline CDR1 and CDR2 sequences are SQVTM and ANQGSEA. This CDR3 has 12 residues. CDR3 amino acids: CSGLRTPDEAFF. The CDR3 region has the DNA TGCAGCGGCCTCAGGACGCCCGATGAAGCTTTCTTT.

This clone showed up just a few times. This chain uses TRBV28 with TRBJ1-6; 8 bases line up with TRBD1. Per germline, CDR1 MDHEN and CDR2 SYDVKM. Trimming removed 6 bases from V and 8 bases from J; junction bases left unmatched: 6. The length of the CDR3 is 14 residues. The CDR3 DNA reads TGTGCCAGCAGGTCAGGACAGGGCTATTCACCCCTCCACTTT. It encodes CASRSGQGYSPLHF.

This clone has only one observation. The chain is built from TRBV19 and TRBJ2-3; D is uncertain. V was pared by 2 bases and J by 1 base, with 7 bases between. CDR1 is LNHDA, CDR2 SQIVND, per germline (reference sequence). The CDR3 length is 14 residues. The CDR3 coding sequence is TGTGCCAGTAGTATAACAGCCCGCACAGATACGCAGTATTTT. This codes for CASSITARTDTQYF.

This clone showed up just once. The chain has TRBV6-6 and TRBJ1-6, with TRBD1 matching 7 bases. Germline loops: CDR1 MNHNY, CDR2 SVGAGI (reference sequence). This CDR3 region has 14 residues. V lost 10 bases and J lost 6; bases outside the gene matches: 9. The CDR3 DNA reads TGTGCCACCCAGGGGGACAGCGCTAATTCACCCCTCCACTTT. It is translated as CATQGDSANSPLHF.

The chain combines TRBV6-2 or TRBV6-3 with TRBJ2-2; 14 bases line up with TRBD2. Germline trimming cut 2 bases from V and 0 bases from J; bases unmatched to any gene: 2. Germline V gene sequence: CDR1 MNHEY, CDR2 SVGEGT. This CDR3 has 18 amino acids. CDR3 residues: CASSYPGLAGANTGELFF. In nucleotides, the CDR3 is TGTGCCAGCAGTTACCCGGGACTAGCGGGAGCGAACACCGGGGAGCTGTTTTTT.

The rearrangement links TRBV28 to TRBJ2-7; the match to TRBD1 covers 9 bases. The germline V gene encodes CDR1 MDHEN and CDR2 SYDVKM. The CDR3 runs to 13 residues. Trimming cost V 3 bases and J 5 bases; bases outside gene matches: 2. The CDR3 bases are TGTGCCAGCAGTTTTCGGGACAGGGACGAGCAGTACTTC. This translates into CASSFRDRDEQYF.

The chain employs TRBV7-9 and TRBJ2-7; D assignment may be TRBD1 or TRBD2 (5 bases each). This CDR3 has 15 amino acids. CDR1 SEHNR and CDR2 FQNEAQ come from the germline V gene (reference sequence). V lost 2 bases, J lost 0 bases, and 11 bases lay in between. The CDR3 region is CASSLIAGSSYEQYF. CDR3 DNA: TGTGCCAGCAGCTTAATTGCAGGGAGCTCCTACGAGCAGTACTTC.

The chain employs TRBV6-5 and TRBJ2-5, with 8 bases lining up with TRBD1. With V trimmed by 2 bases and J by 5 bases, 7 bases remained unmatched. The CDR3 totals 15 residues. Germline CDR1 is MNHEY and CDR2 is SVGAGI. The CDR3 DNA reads TGTGCCAGCAGTTACGGGCGCAGGGGGCAGGAGACCCAGTACTTC. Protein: CASSYGRRGQETQYF.

The CDR3 coding sequence is TGTGCCAGCAGCGCCGGACAGGGGGACACTGAAGCTTTCTTT. Its translation: CASSAGQGDTEAFF. The chain carries TRBV9 and TRBJ1-1, with 10 nucleotides matching TRBD1. CDR3 size: 14 residues. After removal of 3 bases from V and 3 bases from J, the junction contained 2 bases not matched to a gene. Germline CDR1 reads SGDLS; CDR2 reads YYNGEE.

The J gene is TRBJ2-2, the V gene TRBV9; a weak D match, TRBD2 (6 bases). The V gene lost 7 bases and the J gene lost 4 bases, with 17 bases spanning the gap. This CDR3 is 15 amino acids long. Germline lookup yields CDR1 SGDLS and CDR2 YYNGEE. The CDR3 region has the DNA TGTGCCAGCGCCCTTAGCGGAACCCCCACCGGGGAGCTGTTTTTT. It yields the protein CASALSGTPTGELFF.